These 18 T cell receptor beta chains came from one sample sequenced in a study of OX40 agonist ivuxolimab in advanced cancers. Only in-frame clones appear in the TCRdb table, and some are missing; sequencing was by immunoSEQ multiplex PCR. There are about 48,000 clones in the sample; nearly 95% occur only once, and approximately 6.3% lies in the top ten. The specimen comprised CD4+ or CD8+ T cells sorted from blood, sampled in a trial of the OX40 agonist ivuxolimab. These receptors were obtained from an adult with an advanced solid tumor such as melanoma, head and neck, liver or kidney cancer.

The J gene is TRBJ1-2, the V gene TRBV27; D is undetermined. The CDR3 contains 14 residues. V shed 5 bases and J shed 3 bases, with 13 bases lying between them. The germline CDR1 and CDR2 sequences are MNHEY and SMNVEV (reference sequence). For the CDR3, the DNA is TGTGCCAGCAGTCAAATCGCGGCTGACTATGGCTACACCTTC. Its protein product is CASSQIAADYGYTF.

This sequence joins TRBV27 and TRBJ1-1, with D hard to call. Germline V gene data show CDR1 as MNHEY and CDR2 as SMNVEV (reference sequence). Trimming cost V 1 base and J 1 base, with 10 bases left between them. The CDR3 is made up of 15 amino acids. CDR3 sequence reads: CASSLFGVPNTEAFF. In DNA form, the CDR3 reads TGTGCCAGCAGTTTATTTGGGGTCCCGAACACTGAAGCTTTCTTT.

The CDR3 is CASSLSTGQNTEAFF. As DNA, the CDR3 is TGTGCCAGTAGTCTATCGACAGGCCAGAACACTGAAGCTTTCTTT. The V gene is TRBV19, the J gene TRBJ1-1; D may be TRBD1 (6 bases). With 5 bases removed from V and 1 base from J, the gap between germline ends came to 14 bases. The CDR3 is made up of 15 amino acids. Germline V CDR1 and CDR2: LNHDA, SQIVND (reference sequence).

The genes are TRBV5-1 and TRBJ2-1; 11 bases are shared with TRBD1. The trim removed 4 bases at V and 5 bases at J, leaving 5 bases unmatched. Germline lookup yields CDR1 SGHRS and CDR2 YFSETQ. The CDR3 runs to 15 residues. The CDR3 DNA is TGCGCCAGCAGCCCCGGGACAGGGGGGCACAATGAGCAGTTCTTC. Protein sequence: CASSPGTGGHNEQFF. The variable domain in full, completed from reference TRBV5-1 and TRBJ2-1, reads KAGVTQTPRYLIKTRGQQVTLSCSPISGHRSVSWYQQTPGQGLQFLFEYFSETQRNKGNFPGRFSGRQFSNSRSEMNVSTLELGDSALYLCASSPGTGGHNEQFFGPGTRLTVL.

The V and J genes are TRBV4-1 and TRBJ2-3; 8 bases match TRBD1. The junction had 7 bases not matched to a gene; V was cut back by 5 bases and J by 3 bases. CDR1 and CDR2 (germline): MGHRA, YSYEKL. This CDR3 has 15 residues. The CDR3 sequence is CASSSDRGATDTQYF. The DNA of the CDR3 is TGCGCCAGCAGCTCCGACAGGGGCGCGACAGATACGCAGTATTTT.

The chain couples TRBV30 to TRBJ2-3, with 11 bases aligning to TRBD2. CDR1 and CDR2 from the germline V gene are GTSNPN and SVGIG (reference sequence). The CDR3 is made up of 15 amino acids. V dropped 2 bases and J dropped 4; count of bases not matched to a gene: 5. The CDR3 is CAWSFLAGGSDTQYF. DNA for the CDR3: TGTGCCTGGAGTTTCCTAGCGGGGGGCTCAGATACGCAGTATTTT.

The CDR3 here is CASSYSTGGQPQHF. CDR3 nucleotide sequence: TGTGCCAGCAGTTACTCGACGGGGGGCCAGCCCCAGCATTTT. The V call is TRBV6-5, the J call TRBJ1-5; a weak D match, TRBD1 (6 bases). The CDR3 is made up of 14 amino acids. V was clipped by 0 bases and J by 7 bases, with 10 bases between them. Per germline, CDR1 MNHEY and CDR2 SVGAGI.

The chain is built from TRBV7-9 and TRBJ1-2, with D tentatively TRBD1 (5 bases). Germline V gene lookup returns CDR1 SEHNR and CDR2 FQNEAQ (reference sequence). There are 16 residues in the CDR3. V dropped 1 base and J dropped 2 bases, with 14 bases sitting between them. The CDR3 coding sequence is TGTGCCAGCAGCTTAGGAGGGGTCAGCCCAAACTATGGCTACACCTTC. Translated, it gives CASSLGGVSPNYGYTF.

This clone occurred once. J is TRBJ2-5 and V is TRBV7-8; a possible D gene is TRBD1 (5 bases). V gave up 1 base and J gave up 2 bases, with 11 bases separating them. The CDR3 is made up of 15 amino acids. Germline assignment: CDR1 SGHVS and CDR2 FQNEAQ. CDR3: CASSLEAGFQETQYF. In nucleotides, the CDR3 is TGTGCCAGCAGCTTAGAAGCAGGGTTTCAAGAGACCCAGTACTTC.

The chain recombines TRBV11-2 with TRBJ1-1, with 8 nucleotides matching TRBD1. Trimming removed 5 bases from V and 1 base from J; junction bases left unmatched: 6. There are 15 residues in the CDR3. Germline CDR1 is SGHAT and CDR2 is FQNNGV. CDR3 sequence (DNA): TGTGCCAGCAGCCAAGGGACAGGAGCGAACACTGAAGCTTTCTTT. This codes for CASSQGTGANTEAFF.

The CDR3 reads CASSSPQGGYTF. CDR3 nucleotide sequence: TGTGCCAGCAGCTCCCCCCAGGGGGGCTACACCTTC. The chain combines TRBV7-9 with TRBJ1-2; D might be TRBD1 (6 bases). The V end was cut by 4 bases, the J end by 8 bases, with 11 bases between. The CDR3 consists of 12 residues. Germline CDR1 reads SEHNR; CDR2 reads FQNEAQ (reference sequence).

The J gene is TRBJ1-3, the V gene TRBV27, with TRBD1 identical over 9 bases. The length of the CDR3 is 16 residues. Losses at the gene ends were 4 bases for V and 4 bases for J; bases not matched to a gene: 8. Germline assignment: CDR1 MNHEY and CDR2 SMNVEV (reference sequence). CDR3 sequence: CASSSVGQGLGNTIYF. CDR3 coding DNA: TGTGCCAGCAGTTCCGTAGGACAGGGGTTAGGAAACACCATATATTTT.

V and J are TRBV6-1 and TRBJ2-7, with TRBD1 identical over 9 bases. The V segment lost 4 bases and the J segment 3 bases; nucleotides outside the gene matches: 4. CDR1 is MNHNS and CDR2 is SASEGT in the germline V gene. The length of the CDR3 is 14 residues. CDR3 coding DNA: TGTGCCAGCAGTGTCCGGGACAGGGACTACGAGCAGTACGTC. This codes for CASSVRDRDYEQYV.

This rearrangement joins TRBV27 to TRBJ1-5, with TRBD1 matching over 7 bases. Germline CDR1 MNHEY, CDR2 SMNVEV (reference sequence). The length of the CDR3 is 18 residues. Germline trimming cut 6 bases from V and 6 bases from J; bases unmatched to any gene: 20. This CDR3 reads CASSRRSPQGRWAQPQHF. In DNA form, the CDR3 reads TGTGCCAGCAGCCGAAGGTCACCACAGGGGCGTTGGGCTCAGCCCCAGCATTTT.

The chain is built from TRBV10-3 and TRBJ2-5; weak D call: TRBD1 (6 bases). Trimming stripped 2 bases from V and 0 bases from J, with 13 bases between. Germline CDR1 is ENHRY and CDR2 is SYGVKD. This CDR3 is built from 16 residues. CDR3 nucleotides: TGTGCCATCAGTGAGAGACAGGAGTCGTACCAAGAGACCCAGTACTTC. This sequence encodes CAISERQESYQETQYF.

The chain has TRBV7-2 and TRBJ1-1; D perhaps matches TRBD1 (6 bases). V lost 0 bases and J 0 bases, leaving 17 bases between the germline ends. The CDR3 extends over 18 amino acids. Germline CDR1 and CDR2: SGHTA and FQGNSA. The CDR3 DNA reads as TGTGCCAGCAGCTTAGCCCCCGGGGGGGGGCTAATGAACACTGAAGCTTTCTTT. It specifies CASSLAPGGGLMNTEAFF. Full variable domain (remainder filled in from reference TRBV7-2 and TRBJ1-1): GAGVSQSPSNKVTEKGKDVELRCDPISGHTALYWYRQSLGQGLEFLIYFQGNSAPDKSGLPSDRFSAERTGGSVSTLTIQRTQQEDSAVYLCASSLAPGGGLMNTEAFFGQGTRLTVV.

Points on this clone: Other DNA sequences in the sample encode the same CDR3. The rearrangement joins TRBV27 to TRBJ1-1; 9 nucleotides align to TRBD1. The CDR3 extends over 12 amino acids. CDR1 and CDR2 (germline): MNHEY, SMNVEV (reference sequence). V shed 6 bases and J 8 bases; nucleotides not matched to a gene: 4. CDR3: CASSRTGDEAFF. CDR3 coding DNA: TGTGCCAGCAGCCGGACAGGGGACGAAGCTTTCTTT.

The gene calls are TRBV5-1 and TRBJ2-7, with D perhaps matching TRBD1 (6 bases). CDR1 is SGHRS, CDR2 YFSETQ, per germline. This CDR3 comprises 15 residues. V was trimmed by 2 bases and J by 4 bases, leaving 16 bases between them. The CDR3 loop is CASSLVDRSRYEQYV. Here the CDR3 DNA reads TGCGCCAGCAGCTTAGTGGACAGAAGTCGATACGAGCAGTACGTC.